This TCR beta chain was identified during a study of identical twins. The study's findings and limits: Models came in too low on out-of-frame TCR alpha sharing in monozygotic twins.

MiXCR was run by TCRdb on the 5' RACE reads, yielding one entry per CDR3 protein. The sample holds some 460,000 distinct CDR3 sequences, more than 13% seen once. This clonotype has a count of ten or more. Its target is not known. These records were also assigned to another study, of yellow fever vaccine responses in identical twins.

The source material was CD4+ T cells sorted from blood. The sequence derives from a woman younger than 30 in good health.

CDR3 DNA: TGCAGTGAGGTCCGGACAGGGCTAAACAATGAGCAGTTCTTC. This codes for CSEVRTGLNNEQFF. The V call is TRBV20-1, the J call TRBJ2-1; 8 nucleotides line up with TRBD1. Germline CDR1 is DFQATT and CDR2 is SNEGSKA (reference sequence). The CDR3 covers 14 residues. Trimming took 7 bases from V and 5 from J; bases not matched to a gene: 10.